This T cell receptor beta chain was captured by sequencing in a study of molecular identifiers for immune sequencing clone quantification. General study points: Clonotypes topping 20 RNA copies carried over 97% of effector molecules but under 1% of naive ones. Molecules of identical TCR sharing a barcode could underestimate highly expanded clone sizes.

Methods described previously, with TCR primers listed, were used for bulk TCR libraries. TCRdb ran MiXCR on the PCR reads and lists one entry per CDR3 protein. The sample holds a few hundred thousand distinct CDR3 sequences, under 25% seen once. The germline V gene has CDR1 SQVTM and CDR2 ANQGSEA. The CDR3 has 18 amino acids. Turning to this clonotype: Its target is unknown.

Naive CD8 T cells were sorted as CD8+CD4-CCR7+CD45RA+. The chain employs TRBV29-1 and TRBJ2-1, with D possibly called TRBD1 or TRBD2 (7 bases each). Sequencing was carried out using naive CD8+ T cells from blood, with Jurkat cell RNA spiked in. Subset described: FACS-sorted CD8+CD4-CCR7+CD45RA+ naive T cells. The receptor was isolated from a human donor in good health. Some libraries in this study had Jurkat cell RNA spiked in. The CDR3 is CCGVRQGGSGVRGNEQFF. In DNA form, the CDR3 reads TGCTGCGGGGTGAGACAGGGTGGGAGCGGGGTCCGGGGCAATGAGCAGTTCTTC.